The present T cell receptor (beta chain) was sequenced within a study of cytotoxic CD8 clonotypes in ibrutinib-treated CLL. Here immunoSEQ multiplex PCR was the method, and the copy in TCRdb shows in-frame clones only, minus some. Found here are about 76,000 clones, approximately 82% of them singletons; the top ten hold less than 45%. The CDR3 is 17 amino acids. The germline V gene has CDR1 SGDLS and CDR2 YYNGEE. Trimming at V came to 3 bases and at J to 0 bases, leaving 7 bases not matched to a gene. V usage is TRBV9 and J usage is TRBJ2-1, with 9 bases fitting TRBD2. The sample here was PBMCs, taken after 24 months of ibrutinib treatment. This receptor was taken from a human donor with chronic lymphocytic leukemia. The CDR3 is CASSARGGLASYNEQFF. CDR3 coding DNA: TGTGCCAGCAGCGCGCGAGGGGGACTAGCCTCCTACAATGAGCAGTTCTTC.